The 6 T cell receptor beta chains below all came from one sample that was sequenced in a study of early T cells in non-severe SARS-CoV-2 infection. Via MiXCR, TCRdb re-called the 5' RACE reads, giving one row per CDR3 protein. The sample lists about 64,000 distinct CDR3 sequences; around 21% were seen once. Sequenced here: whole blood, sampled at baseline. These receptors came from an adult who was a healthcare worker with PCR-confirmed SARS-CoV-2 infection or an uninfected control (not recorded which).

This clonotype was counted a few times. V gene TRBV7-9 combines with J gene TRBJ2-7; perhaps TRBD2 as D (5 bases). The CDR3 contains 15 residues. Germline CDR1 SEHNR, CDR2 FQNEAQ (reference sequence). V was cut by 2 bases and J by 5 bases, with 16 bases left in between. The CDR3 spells CASSLRASTRDEQYF. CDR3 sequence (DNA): TGTGCCAGCAGCTTACGTGCTAGCACTAGGGACGAGCAGTACTTC.

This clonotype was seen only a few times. CDR3 bases: TGTGCCAGCAGTTTTTACACGAACACTGAAGCTTTCTTT. It yields the protein CASSFYTNTEAFF. The rearrangement uses TRBV12-3 or TRBV12-4 and TRBJ1-1; D is unclear. The CDR3 sequence is 13 residues long. Trimming took off 3 bases at V and 1 base at J, with 6 bases between the two ends.

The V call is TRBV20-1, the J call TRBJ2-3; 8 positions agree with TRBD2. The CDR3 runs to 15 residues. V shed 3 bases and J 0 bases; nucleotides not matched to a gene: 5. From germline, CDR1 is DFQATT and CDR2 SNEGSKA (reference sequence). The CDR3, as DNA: TGCAGTGCTAGGCACTCTAGCGGGAGCACAGATACGCAGTATTTT. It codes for CSARHSSGSTDTQYF.

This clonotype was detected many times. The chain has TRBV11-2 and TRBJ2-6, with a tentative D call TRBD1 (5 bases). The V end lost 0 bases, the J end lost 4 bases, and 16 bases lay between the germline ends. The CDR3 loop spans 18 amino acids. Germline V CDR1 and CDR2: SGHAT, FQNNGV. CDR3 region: CASSLDGVSGRGANVLTF. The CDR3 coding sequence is TGTGCCAGCAGCTTAGATGGGGTCTCAGGGCGCGGGGCCAACGTCCTGACTTTC.

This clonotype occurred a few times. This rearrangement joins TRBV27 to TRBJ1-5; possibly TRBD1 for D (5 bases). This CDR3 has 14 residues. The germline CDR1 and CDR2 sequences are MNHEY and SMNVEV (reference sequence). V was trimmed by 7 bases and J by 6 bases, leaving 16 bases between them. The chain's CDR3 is CASTPVQGVQPQHF. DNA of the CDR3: TGTGCCAGCACTCCGGTCCAGGGCGTTCAGCCCCAGCATTTT.

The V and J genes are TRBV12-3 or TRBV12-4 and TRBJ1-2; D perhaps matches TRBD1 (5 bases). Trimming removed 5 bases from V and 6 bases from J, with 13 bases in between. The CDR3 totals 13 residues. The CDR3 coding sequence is TGTGCCAGCAGTCGGGCCAGGGTGAATGGCTACACCTTC. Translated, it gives CASSRARVNGYTF.